This TCR beta chain was captured in a study of T cells after posttransplantation cyclophosphamide. General study results and limits: Later blood repertoires were often dominated by clones from the donor CD8+ memory compartment. After PTCy, TRB diversity resembled that of CNI/methotrexate controls. Tissue-infiltrating T cells from skin or gut overlapped little with blood T cells.

A word on this clone: What it recognizes is unknown.

Assay used: immunoSEQ multiplex PCR; TCRdb lists only in-frame clones, some missing. The table shows 47,000 or so clones, with 92% occurring only once. Germline V gene lookup returns CDR1 SEHNR and CDR2 FQNEAQ (reference sequence). This CDR3 contains 13 residues. Unmatched junction bases numbered 7, after V lost 5 bases and J lost 7 bases. The chain employs TRBV7-9 and TRBJ1-2; 7 bases align to TRBD1. This clonotype was sampled from a woman aged 45-65 years in good health and a related stem cell transplant donor. Sequencing was performed on PBMCs. The CDR3: CASSPGQASGYTF. CDR3 nucleotides: TGTGCCAGCAGCCCCGGACAGGCTTCTGGCTACACCTTC.